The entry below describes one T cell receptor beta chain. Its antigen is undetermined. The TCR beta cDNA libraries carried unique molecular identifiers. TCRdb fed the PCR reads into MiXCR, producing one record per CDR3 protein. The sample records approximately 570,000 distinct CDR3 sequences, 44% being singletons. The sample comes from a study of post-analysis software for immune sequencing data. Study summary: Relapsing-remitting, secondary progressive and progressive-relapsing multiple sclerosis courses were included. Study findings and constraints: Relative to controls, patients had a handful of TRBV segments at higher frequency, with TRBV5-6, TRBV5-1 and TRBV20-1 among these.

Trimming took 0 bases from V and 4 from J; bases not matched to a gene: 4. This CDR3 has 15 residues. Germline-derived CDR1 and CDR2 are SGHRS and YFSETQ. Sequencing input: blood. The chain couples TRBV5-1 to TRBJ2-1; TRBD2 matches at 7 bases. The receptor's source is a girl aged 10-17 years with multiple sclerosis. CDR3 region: CASSLVSGNYNEQFF. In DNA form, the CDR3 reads TGCGCCAGCAGCTTGGTGAGCGGGAATTACAATGAGCAGTTCTTC.